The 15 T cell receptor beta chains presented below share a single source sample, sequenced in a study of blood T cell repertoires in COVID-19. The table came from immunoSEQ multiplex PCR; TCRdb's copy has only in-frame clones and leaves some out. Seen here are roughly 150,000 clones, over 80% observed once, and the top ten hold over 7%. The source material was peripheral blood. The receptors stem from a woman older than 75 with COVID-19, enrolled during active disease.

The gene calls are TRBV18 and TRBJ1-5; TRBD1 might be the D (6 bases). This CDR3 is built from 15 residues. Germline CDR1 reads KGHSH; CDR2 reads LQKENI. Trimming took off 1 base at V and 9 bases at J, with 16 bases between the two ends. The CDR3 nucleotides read TGTGCCAGCTCACCACTTACAGGGCAAGATCCGCCCCAGCATTTT. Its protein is CASSPLTGQDPPQHF.

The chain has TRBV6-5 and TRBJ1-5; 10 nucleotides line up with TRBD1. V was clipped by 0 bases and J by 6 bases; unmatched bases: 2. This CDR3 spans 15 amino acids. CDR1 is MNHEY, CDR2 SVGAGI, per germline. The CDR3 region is CASSYSRDRGQPQHF. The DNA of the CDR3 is TGTGCCAGCAGTTACTCGAGGGACAGGGGTCAGCCCCAGCATTTT.

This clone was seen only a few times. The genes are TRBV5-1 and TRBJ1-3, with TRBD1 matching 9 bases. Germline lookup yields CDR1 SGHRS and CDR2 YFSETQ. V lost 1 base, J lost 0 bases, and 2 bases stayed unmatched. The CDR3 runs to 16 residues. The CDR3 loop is CASSLTGGYSGNTIYF. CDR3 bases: TGCGCCAGCAGCTTGACAGGGGGCTACTCTGGAAACACCATATATTTT.

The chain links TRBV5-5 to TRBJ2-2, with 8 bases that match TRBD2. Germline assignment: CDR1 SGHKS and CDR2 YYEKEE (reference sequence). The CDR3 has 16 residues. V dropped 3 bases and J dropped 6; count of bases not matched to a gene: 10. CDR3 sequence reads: CASSSRVLAGAGELFF. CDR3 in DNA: TGTGCCAGCAGCTCGAGGGTCCTAGCGGGCGCCGGGGAGCTGTTTTTT. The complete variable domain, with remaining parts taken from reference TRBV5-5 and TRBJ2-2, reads DAGVTQSPTHLIKTRGQQVTLRCSPISGHKSVSWYQQVLGQGPQFIFQYYEKEERGRGNFPDRFSARQFPNYSSELNVNALLLGDSALYLCASSSRVLAGAGELFFGEGSRLTVL.

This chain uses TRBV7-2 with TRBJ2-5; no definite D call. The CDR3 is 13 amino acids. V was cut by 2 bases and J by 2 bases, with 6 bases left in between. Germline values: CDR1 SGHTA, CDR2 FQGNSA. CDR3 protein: CASSLWQQETQYF. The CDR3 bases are TGTGCCAGCAGCTTATGGCAGCAAGAGACCCAGTACTTC. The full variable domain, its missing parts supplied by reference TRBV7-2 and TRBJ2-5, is GAGVSQSPSNKVTEKGKDVELRCDPISGHTALYWYRQSLGQGLEFLIYFQGNSAPDKSGLPSDRFSAERTGGSVSTLTIQRTQQEDSAVYLCASSLWQQETQYFGPGTRLLVL.

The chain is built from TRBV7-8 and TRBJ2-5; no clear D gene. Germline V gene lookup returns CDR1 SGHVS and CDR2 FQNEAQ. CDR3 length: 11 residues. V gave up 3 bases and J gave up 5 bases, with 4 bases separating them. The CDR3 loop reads CASSFLETQYF. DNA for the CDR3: TGTGCCAGCAGCTTTCTGGAGACCCAGTACTTC.

As DNA, the CDR3 is TGTGCCAGCAGCTTGCCAGCGGGAGGATTCTACGAGCAGTACTTC. As protein: CASSLPAGGFYEQYF. The chain employs TRBV5-6 and TRBJ2-7; TRBD2 matches 9 bases. The length of the CDR3 is 15 residues. In germline, CDR1 is SGHDT, CDR2 YYEEEE. V lost 1 base, J lost 3 bases, and 5 bases stayed unmatched.

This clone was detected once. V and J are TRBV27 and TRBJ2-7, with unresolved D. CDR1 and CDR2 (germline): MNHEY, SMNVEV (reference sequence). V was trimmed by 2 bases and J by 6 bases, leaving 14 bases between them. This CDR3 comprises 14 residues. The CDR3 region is CASSLGTVVSEQYF. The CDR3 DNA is TGTGCCAGCAGTTTAGGTACAGTCGTTTCCGAGCAGTACTTC.

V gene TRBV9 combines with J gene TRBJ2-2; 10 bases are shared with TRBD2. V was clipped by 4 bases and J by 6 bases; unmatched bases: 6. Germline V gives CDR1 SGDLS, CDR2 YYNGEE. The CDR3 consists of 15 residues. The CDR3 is CASSPPGLASGELFF. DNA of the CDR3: TGTGCCAGCAGCCCCCCGGGACTAGCGTCCGGGGAGCTGTTTTTT. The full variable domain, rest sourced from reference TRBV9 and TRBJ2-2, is DSGVTQTPKHLITATGQRVTLRCSPRSGDLSVYWYQQSLDQGLQFLIQYYNGEERAKGNILERFSAQQFPDLHSELNLSSLELGDSALYFCASSPPGLASGELFFGEGSRLTVL.

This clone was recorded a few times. The DNA for the CDR3 is TGTGCCAGTAGTTCCCGCTCACAGGGGATTCATTCACCCCTCCACTTT. Its translation: CASSSRSQGIHSPLHF. The chain has TRBV19 and TRBJ1-6; 7 bases line up with TRBD1. V gave up 5 bases and J gave up 8 bases; unmatched junction bases: 12. The CDR3 is 16 amino acids. Per germline, CDR1 LNHDA and CDR2 SQIVND (reference sequence).

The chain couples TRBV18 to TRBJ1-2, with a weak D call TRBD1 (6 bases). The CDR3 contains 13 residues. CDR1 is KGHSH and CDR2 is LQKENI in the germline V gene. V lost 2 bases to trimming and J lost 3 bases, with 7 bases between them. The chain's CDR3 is CASSPEGDYGYTF. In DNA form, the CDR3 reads TGTGCCAGCTCACCAGAGGGGGACTATGGCTACACCTTC.

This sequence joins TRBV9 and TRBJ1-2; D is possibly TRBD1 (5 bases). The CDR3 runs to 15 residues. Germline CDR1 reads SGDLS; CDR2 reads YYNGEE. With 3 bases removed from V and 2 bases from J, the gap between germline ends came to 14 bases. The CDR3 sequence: CASSASGWRNYGYTF. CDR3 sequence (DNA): TGTGCCAGCAGCGCCTCAGGGTGGCGCAACTATGGCTACACCTTC. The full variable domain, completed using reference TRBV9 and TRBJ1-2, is DSGVTQTPKHLITATGQRVTLRCSPRSGDLSVYWYQQSLDQGLQFLIQYYNGEERAKGNILERFSAQQFPDLHSELNLSSLELGDSALYFCASSASGWRNYGYTFGSGTRLTVV.

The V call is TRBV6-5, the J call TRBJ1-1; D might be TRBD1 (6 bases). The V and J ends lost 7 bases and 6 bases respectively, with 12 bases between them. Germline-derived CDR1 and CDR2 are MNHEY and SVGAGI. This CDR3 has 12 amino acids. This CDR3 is CASTPGESEAFF. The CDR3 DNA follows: TGTGCCAGCACCCCAGGGGAGTCTGAAGCTTTCTTT.

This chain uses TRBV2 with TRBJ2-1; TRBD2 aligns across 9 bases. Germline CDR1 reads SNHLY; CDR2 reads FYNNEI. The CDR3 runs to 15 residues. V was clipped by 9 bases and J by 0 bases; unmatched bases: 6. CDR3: CASGLALSSYNEQFF. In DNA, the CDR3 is TGTGCCAGTGGACTAGCGTTAAGCTCCTACAATGAGCAGTTCTTC. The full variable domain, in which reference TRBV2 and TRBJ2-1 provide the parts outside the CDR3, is EPEVTQTPSHQVTQMGQEVILRCVPISNHLYFYWYRQILGQKVEFLVSFYNNEISEKSEIFDDQFSVERPDGSNFTLKIRSTKLEDSAMYFCASGLALSSYNEQFFGPGTRLTVL.

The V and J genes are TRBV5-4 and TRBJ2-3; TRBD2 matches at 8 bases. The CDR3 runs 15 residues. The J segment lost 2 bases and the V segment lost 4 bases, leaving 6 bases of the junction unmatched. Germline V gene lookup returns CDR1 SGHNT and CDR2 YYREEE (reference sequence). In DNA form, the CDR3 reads TGTGCCAGCAGCCTCAGGGGACTAGACACAGATACGCAGTATTTT. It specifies CASSLRGLDTDTQYF.